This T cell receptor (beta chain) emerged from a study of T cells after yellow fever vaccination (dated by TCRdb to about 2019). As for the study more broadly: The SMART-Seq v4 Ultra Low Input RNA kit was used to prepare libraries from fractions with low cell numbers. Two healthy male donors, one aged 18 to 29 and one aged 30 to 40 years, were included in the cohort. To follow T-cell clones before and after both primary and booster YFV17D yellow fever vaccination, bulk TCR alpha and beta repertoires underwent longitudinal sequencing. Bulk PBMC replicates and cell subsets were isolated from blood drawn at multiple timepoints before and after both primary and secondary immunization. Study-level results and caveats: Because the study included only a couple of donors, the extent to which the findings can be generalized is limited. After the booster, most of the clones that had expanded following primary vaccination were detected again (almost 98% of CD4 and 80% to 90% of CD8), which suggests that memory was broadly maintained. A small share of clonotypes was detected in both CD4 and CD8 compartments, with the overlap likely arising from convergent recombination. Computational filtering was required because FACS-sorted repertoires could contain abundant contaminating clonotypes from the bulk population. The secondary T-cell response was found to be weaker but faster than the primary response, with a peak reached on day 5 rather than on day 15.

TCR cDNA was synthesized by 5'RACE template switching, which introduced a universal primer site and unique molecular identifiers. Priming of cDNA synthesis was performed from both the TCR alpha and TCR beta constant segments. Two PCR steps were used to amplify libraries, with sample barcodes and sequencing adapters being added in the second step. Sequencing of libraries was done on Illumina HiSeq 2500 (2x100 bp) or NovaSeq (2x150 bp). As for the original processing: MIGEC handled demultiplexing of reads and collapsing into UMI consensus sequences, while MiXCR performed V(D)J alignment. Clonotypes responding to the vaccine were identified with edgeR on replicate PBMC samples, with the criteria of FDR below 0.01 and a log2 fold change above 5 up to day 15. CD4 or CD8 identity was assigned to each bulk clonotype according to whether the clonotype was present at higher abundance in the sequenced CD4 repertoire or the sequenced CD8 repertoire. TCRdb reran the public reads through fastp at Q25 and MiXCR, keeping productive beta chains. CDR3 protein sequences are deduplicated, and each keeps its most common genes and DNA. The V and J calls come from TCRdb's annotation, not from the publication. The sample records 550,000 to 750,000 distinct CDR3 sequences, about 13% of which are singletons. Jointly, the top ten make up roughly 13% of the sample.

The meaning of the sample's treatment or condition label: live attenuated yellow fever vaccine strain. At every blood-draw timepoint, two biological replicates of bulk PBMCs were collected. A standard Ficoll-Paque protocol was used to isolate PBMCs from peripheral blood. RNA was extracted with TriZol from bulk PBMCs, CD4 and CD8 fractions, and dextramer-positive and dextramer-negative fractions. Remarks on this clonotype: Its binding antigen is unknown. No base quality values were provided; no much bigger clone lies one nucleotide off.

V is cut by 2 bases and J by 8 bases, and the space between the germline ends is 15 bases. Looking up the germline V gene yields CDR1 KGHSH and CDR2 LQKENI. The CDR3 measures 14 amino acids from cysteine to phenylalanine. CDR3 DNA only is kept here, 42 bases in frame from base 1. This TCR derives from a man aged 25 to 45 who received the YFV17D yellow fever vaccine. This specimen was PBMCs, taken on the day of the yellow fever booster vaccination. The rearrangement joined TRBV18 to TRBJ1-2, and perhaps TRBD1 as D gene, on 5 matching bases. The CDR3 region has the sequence CASSPGTGRGGYTF. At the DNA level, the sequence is TGTGCCAGCTCACCAGGGACGGGGAGAGGCGGCTACACCTTC. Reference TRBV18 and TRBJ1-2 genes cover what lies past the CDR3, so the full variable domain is NAGVMQNPRHLVRRRGQEARLRCSPMKGHSHVYWYRQLPEEGLKFMVYLQKENIIDESGMPKERFSAEFPKEGPSILRIQQVVRGDSAAYFCASSPGTGRGGYTFGSGTRLTVV.